These T cell receptor beta chains were read from a single sample in a study of blood T cell repertoires in COVID-19. Produced via immunoSEQ multiplex PCR; TCRdb's table is partial and in-frame only. The sample lists some 190,000 clones, approximately 80% occurring once. Sequencing was performed on PBMCs or T cells enriched from blood (not recorded which). The receptors here all came from a man in his 60s who had been exposed to COVID-19. Each CDR3 is given with its conserved first and last residue. The D gene is left open where the match is weak. Size tells how often a clone was seen (once, few, many) or the class of an expanded clone, and some rows leave it out.

j_gene | d_gene | v_gene | abundance | CDR3nt | CDR3aa
TRBJ1-2 | - | TRBV29-1 | - | TGCAGCGTTGAACTCCTGGCCATTAACTATGGCTACACCTTC | CSVELLAINYGYTF
TRBJ1-4 | - | TRBV11-3 | once | TGTGCCAGCAGCTTTCAGGGGACTAATGAAAAACTGTTTTTT | CASSFQGTNEKLFF
TRBJ1-5 | - | TRBV5-5 | once | TGTGCCAGCAGCTTGGCCGGAGATCAGCCCCAGCATTTT | CASSLAGDQPQHF
TRBJ2-7 | TRBD2 | TRBV12-5 | - | TGTGCTAGTGGCCCTCCTCTCCGGGACTATTCTATCTACGAGCAGTACTTC | CASGPPLRDYSIYEQYF
TRBJ2-1 | - | TRBV7-2 | few | TGTGCCAGCAGCTTACTGGCCCAATACAATGAGCAGTTCTTC | CASSLLAQYNEQFF
TRBJ1-1 | - | TRBV7-8 | - | TGTGCCAGCAGCTTAGGGTCAGGGGCGGGCACTGAAGCTTTCTTT | CASSLGSGAGTEAFF
TRBJ1-3 | TRBD1 | TRBV10-3 | - | TGTGCCATCAGTGACCTGGGACAGGGTTCTGGAAACACCATATATTTT | CAISDLGQGSGNTIYF
TRBJ2-1 | TRBD2 | TRBV6-4 | - | TGTGCCAGCAGTGCCGGGACTAGCGGGAACTATGAGCAGTTCTTC | CASSAGTSGNYEQFF
TRBJ2-7 | TRBD2 | TRBV6-5 | - | TGTGCCAGCAGTCGGAGCGGGGCGGGGGGAGGCGAGCAGTACTTC | CASSRSGAGGGEQYF
TRBJ2-7 | - | TRBV27 | once | TGTGCCACGGCTGCCACCCCGGGGAGTCCGCTCCACGAGCAGTACTTC | CATAATPGSPLHEQYF
TRBJ2-5 | TRBD1 | TRBV28 | - | TGTGCCAGCAGTTCCACGACCTTTACCCGGGACAGACAAGAGACCCAGTACTTC | CASSSTTFTRDRQETQYF
TRBJ2-3 | - | TRBV2 | - | TGTGCCAGCAGTCAGACCAACACCGGGACTAGCACAGATACGCAGTATTTT | CASSQTNTGTSTDTQYF
TRBJ1-5 | TRBD1 | TRBV7-2 | - | TGTGCCAGCAGCTTAGACAGGGGAACGATTCATCAGCCCCAGCATTTT | CASSLDRGTIHQPQHF
TRBJ2-1 | TRBD1 | TRBV30 | - | TGTGCCTGGAGTCCCGGGACAGGGTTAATTCGCGTGCAGTTCTTC | CAWSPGTGLIRVQFF
TRBJ1-3 | - | TRBV18 | - | TGTGCCAGCTCACCAAACAGATCCTCTGGAAACACCATATATTTT | CASSPNRSSGNTIYF
TRBJ2-7 | - | TRBV29-1 | few | TGCAGCGTCACCGGGACACGGAGCTCCTACGAGCAGTACTTC | CSVTGTRSSYEQYF
TRBJ1-3 | - | TRBV9 | - | TGTGCCAGCAGCCCCACAGGGGGAAACACCATATATTTT | CASSPTGGNTIYF
TRBJ1-1 | - | TRBV4-1 | - | TGCGCCAGCAGCCAAGATTCTTCTCGGAGGACTGAAGCTTTCTTT | CASSQDSSRRTEAFF
TRBJ1-5 | - | TRBV4-2 | - | TGTGCCAGCAGCCAAGGATCCGGGGGAAATCAGCCCCAGCATTTT | CASSQGSGGNQPQHF
TRBJ2-3 | - | TRBV5-4 | - | TGTGCCAGCAGCTTAGAGCCCTCAGGAGGCCAAGGCGCAGATACGCAGTATTTT | CASSLEPSGGQGADTQYF
TRBJ2-2 | TRBD2 | TRBV7-7 | - | TGTGCCAGCAGCTTTGCCGTGGGACTAGCGGGAGGTCCTACCACCGGGGAGCTGTTTTTT | CASSFAVGLAGGPTTGELFF
TRBJ1-1 | - | TRBV19 | - | TGTGCCAGTAGCCGGACAGTCAGTTGGATGAACACTGAAGCTTTCTTT | CASSRTVSWMNTEAFF
TRBJ2-7 | - | TRBV11-3 | - | TGTGCCAGCACCCCAGTTACGGGGGAGCAGTACTTC | CASTPVTGEQYF
TRBJ1-1 | TRBD1 | TRBV19 | - | TGTGCCAGTTGTTACAGGGGAGGCACTGAAGCTTTCTTT | CASCYRGGTEAFF
TRBJ1-2 | - | TRBV29-1 | few | TGCAGCGTTGAAGATCCGGTAACCGGCTATGGCTACACCTTC | CSVEDPVTGYGYTF
TRBJ1-4 | - | TRBV5-1 | - | TGCGCCAGCAGCTTGACCTCCGGACATTCTATGGGAAAACTGTTTTTT | CASSLTSGHSMGKLFF
TRBJ2-1 | TRBD2 | TRBV30 | - | TGTGCCTGGAGTGTACCGGCTAGCGGACACAATGAGCAGTTCTTC | CAWSVPASGHNEQFF
TRBJ1-1 | TRBD1 | TRBV28 | few | TGTGCCAGCAGTGTGGCAGGGGGCCGGGCTTTCTTT | CASSVAGGRAFF
TRBJ2-1 | - | TRBV3-1/TRBV3-2 | - | TGTGCCAGCAGCCAAAGTCGGAGTGATGAGCAGTTCTTC | CASSQSRSDEQFF
TRBJ1-4 | TRBD1 | TRBV2 | many | TGTGCCAGCAGGGAGACCGGGACAGGGGGAGAAAAACTGTTTTTT | CASRETGTGGEKLFF
TRBJ2-3 | - | TRBV5-4 | - | TGTGCCAGCAGCTTGGAGTCGACGGGGACAGATACGCAGTATTTT | CASSLESTGTDTQYF
TRBJ1-4 | - | TRBV11-3 | - | TGTGCCAGCAGCTTAGGAACAGGGATTAATGAAAAACTGTTTTTT | CASSLGTGINEKLFF
TRBJ2-1 | TRBD2 | TRBV10-1 | - | TGCGCCAGCGCCCAGGGCGGACTAGCGGGAGCTGGAAGCGCCTACAATGAGCAGTTCTTC | CASAQGGLAGAGSAYNEQFF
TRBJ2-7 | TRBD2 | TRBV14 | - | TGTGCCAGCAGCCATTGGGGACTAGCGGGCGGACTCTCCTACGAGCAGTACTTC | CASSHWGLAGGLSYEQYF
TRBJ1-3 | - | TRBV7-2 | - | TGTGCCAGCAGCCCCCAGGGAGGGGTTAATGGAAACACCATATATTTT | CASSPQGGVNGNTIYF
TRBJ1-5 | TRBD1 | TRBV7-9 | - | TGTGCCAGCAGCCCAGGACAGGGTGATAGTCAGCCCCAGCATTTT | CASSPGQGDSQPQHF
TRBJ2-6 | - | TRBV19 | - | TGTGCCAGTAGTAGCGGATTTAACTCTGGGGCCAACGTCCTGACTTTC | CASSSGFNSGANVLTF
TRBJ2-2 | TRBD1 | TRBV14 | few | TGTGCCAGCAGCCCGGGACAGGGGAGTGTTCCCGGGGAGCTGTTTTTT | CASSPGQGSVPGELFF
TRBJ1-1 | - | TRBV7-9 | - | TGTGCCAGCAGCTTCGTCGACAGGGAAGCTTTCTTT | CASSFVDREAFF
TRBJ2-4 | - | TRBV19 | once | TGTGCCAGTAGTATAGATCTGGCGGTGGTAGCCAAAAACATTCAGTACTTC | CASSIDLAVVAKNIQYF
TRBJ1-4 | - | TRBV6-6 | - | TGTGCCAGCAGCCCCCTGCCTGGGAGGTCGGATGAAAAACTGTTTTTT | CASSPLPGRSDEKLFF
TRBJ2-1 | - | TRBV19 | - | TGTGCCAGTAGTATCAGGGGCCTCCGCGACAATGAGCAGTTCTTC | CASSIRGLRDNEQFF
TRBJ2-3 | TRBD2 | TRBV5-1 | few | TGCGCCAGCAGCTTGGTAGGGGCGGGAGGGCCAGGAGATACGCAGTATTTT | CASSLVGAGGPGDTQYF
TRBJ2-1 | TRBD2 | TRBV5-4 | - | TGTGCCAGCAGCTTGGGGACTAGTTCGTCCTACAATGAGCAGTTCTTC | CASSLGTSSSYNEQFF
TRBJ1-1 | TRBD1 | TRBV19 | - | TGTGCCAGTAGTGTGGGACAGGGGGGGACTGAAGCTTTCTTT | CASSVGQGGTEAFF
TRBJ1-4 | - | TRBV9 | - | TGTGCCAGCAGCGTAGATGACAGCGCAACTAATGAAAAACTGTTTTTT | CASSVDDSATNEKLFF
TRBJ2-7 | TRBD2 | TRBV6-6 | few | TGTGCCAGCAGTCCCGGGAGCGGGGCGCAGCAGTACTTC | CASSPGSGAQQYF
TRBJ1-1 | - | TRBV29-1 | - | TGCAGCGTTGAAGCGGGGGGCCCGGCTGAAGCTTTCTTT | CSVEAGGPAEAFF
TRBJ2-5 | - | TRBV29-1 | - | TGCAGCGTAACGGCAGGGCGGCAGGAGACCCAGTACTTC | CSVTAGRQETQYF
TRBJ2-3 | - | TRBV5-1 | - | TGCGCCAGCAGCTTGGCGCGGGCCAGTCAGACAGATACGCAGTATTTT | CASSLARASQTDTQYF
TRBJ1-4 | TRBD1 | TRBV19 | - | TGTGCCAGTAGTCGAAGCGGACAGGGGGTAGGACTGTTTTTT | CASSRSGQGVGLFF
TRBJ1-5 | TRBD1 | TRBV19 | few | TGTGCCAGTAGTACAACTGACAGGGCGGTTTATGGCAATCAGCCCCAGCATTTT | CASSTTDRAVYGNQPQHF
TRBJ2-3 | TRBD2 | TRBV27 | - | TGTGCCAGCAGGATACTAGCGGGTAACCGGGGTGATACGCAGTATTTT | CASRILAGNRGDTQYF
TRBJ2-2 | TRBD2 | TRBV5-8 | once | TGTGCCAGCAGCTCAGAAGGGACTAGCGTAATCACCGGGGAGCTGTTTTTT | CASSSEGTSVITGELFF
TRBJ1-4 | - | TRBV6-1 | - | TGTGCCAGCAGTGAACCGGGGTTCTCCTATGAAAAACTGTTTTTT | CASSEPGFSYEKLFF
TRBJ1-6 | TRBD1 | TRBV9 | - | TGTGCCAGCAGCAGGACAGGCCGGTCGCGATCACCCCTCCACTTT | CASSRTGRSRSPLHF
TRBJ2-7 | TRBD2 | TRBV6-6 | few | TGTGCCAGCAGTTACACGGAACCGGGACTAGCGAGCGAGCAGTACTTC | CASSYTEPGLASEQYF